The rows below give T cell receptor beta chains drawn from one sample of a study of blood T cell repertoires in COVID-19. TCRdb keeps only in-frame clones here, not all; method: immunoSEQ multiplex PCR. The sample consists of hundreds of thousands of clones, about 88% of them appearing once. Sequenced input: peripheral blood. These receptor sequences come from a woman aged 55-75 years with COVID-19, enrolled during active disease. Each CDR3 is given with its conserved first and last residue. The D gene is left open where the match is weak. The size field is filled for only some rows; it gives once, few, many or a size class.

cdr3_aa: CASKGIGTNYGYTF
cdr3_nt: TGTGCCAGCAAGGGGATCGGGACAAACTATGGCTACACCTTC
clone_size: many
cdr3_length: 14
j_call: TRBJ1-2
d_call: -
v_call: TRBV5-4

cdr3_aa: CASSQAGLNEKLFF
cdr3_nt: TGCGCCAGCAGCCAAGCAGGGTTGAACGAAAAACTGTTTTTT
clone_size: once
cdr3_length: 14
j_call: TRBJ1-4
d_call: -
v_call: TRBV4-1

cdr3_aa: CATQQGLYGYTF
cdr3_nt: TGTGCCACCCAACAGGGGCTCTATGGCTACACCTTC
clone_size: -
cdr3_length: 12
j_call: TRBJ1-2
d_call: TRBD1
v_call: TRBV19

cdr3_aa: CASSLVEVSGRGEQFF
cdr3_nt: TGTGCCAGCAGCTTAGTGGAAGTTAGCGGGAGGGGTGAGCAGTTCTTC
clone_size: -
cdr3_length: 16
j_call: TRBJ2-1
d_call: TRBD2
v_call: TRBV13

cdr3_aa: CSAPEWEGGSTDTQYF
cdr3_nt: TGCAGCGCCCCCGAATGGGAAGGAGGGAGCACAGATACGCAGTATTTT
clone_size: -
cdr3_length: 16
j_call: TRBJ2-3
d_call: -
v_call: TRBV29-1

cdr3_aa: CASTPPGQRYEQYF
cdr3_nt: TGTGCCAGCACCCCCCCCGGACAGCGCTACGAGCAGTACTTC
clone_size: few
cdr3_length: 14
j_call: TRBJ2-7
d_call: -
v_call: TRBV6-5

cdr3_aa: CASSLSISPDTEAFF
cdr3_nt: TGTGCCAGCAGCTTGTCGATTAGTCCGGACACTGAAGCTTTCTTT
clone_size: once
cdr3_length: 15
j_call: TRBJ1-1
d_call: -
v_call: TRBV5-5

cdr3_aa: CASSAPRGTQYF
cdr3_nt: TGTGCCAGCAGTGCACCACGAGGTACGCAGTATTTT
clone_size: -
cdr3_length: 12
j_call: TRBJ2-3
d_call: -
v_call: TRBV2

cdr3_aa: CASRLTSGHTDTQYF
cdr3_nt: TGTGCCAGTAGGCTGACTAGCGGGCATACAGATACGCAGTATTTT
clone_size: once
cdr3_length: 15
j_call: TRBJ2-3
d_call: TRBD2
v_call: TRBV19

cdr3_aa: CASSRQGNTEAFF
cdr3_nt: TGTGCCAGCAGCCGACAGGGGAACACTGAAGCTTTCTTT
clone_size: -
cdr3_length: 13
j_call: TRBJ1-1
d_call: TRBD1
v_call: TRBV9

cdr3_aa: CASSSPRGPDNYGYTF
cdr3_nt: TGTGCCAGCAGCTCCCCCAGGGGGCCTGATAACTATGGCTACACCTTC
clone_size: -
cdr3_length: 16
j_call: TRBJ1-2
d_call: TRBD1
v_call: TRBV7-2

cdr3_aa: CASSPIWTGGTDTQYF
cdr3_nt: TGTGCCAGCAGTCCGATTTGGACAGGGGGTACAGATACGCAGTATTTT
clone_size: -
cdr3_length: 16
j_call: TRBJ2-3
d_call: TRBD1
v_call: TRBV27

cdr3_aa: CASSPPGQGSDTQYF
cdr3_nt: TGTGCCAGCTCACCACCGGGACAGGGGTCAGATACGCAGTATTTT
clone_size: many
cdr3_length: 15
j_call: TRBJ2-3
d_call: TRBD1
v_call: TRBV18

cdr3_aa: CASSLLGVSEEQFF
cdr3_nt: TGTGCCAGCAGCCTCTTGGGAGTCTCGGAGGAGCAGTTCTTC
clone_size: -
cdr3_length: 14
j_call: TRBJ2-1
d_call: -
v_call: TRBV11-3

cdr3_aa: CASSIESSYEQYF
cdr3_nt: TGTGCCAGTAGTATAGAGTCCAGCTACGAGCAGTACTTC
clone_size: -
cdr3_length: 13
j_call: TRBJ2-7
d_call: -
v_call: TRBV19

cdr3_aa: CASTPRRGGELFF
cdr3_nt: TGTGCCAGCACTCCTAGGAGGGGCGGGGAGCTGTTTTTT
clone_size: -
cdr3_length: 13
j_call: TRBJ2-2
d_call: -
v_call: TRBV12-3/TRBV12-4

cdr3_aa: CASMVGGGNQPQHF
cdr3_nt: TGTGCCAGCATGGTAGGGGGCGGCAATCAGCCCCAGCATTTT
clone_size: few
cdr3_length: 14
j_call: TRBJ1-5
d_call: TRBD1
v_call: TRBV2

cdr3_aa: CASRLQGNTEAFF
cdr3_nt: TGTGCCAGCAGACTACAGGGGAACACTGAAGCTTTCTTT
clone_size: -
cdr3_length: 13
j_call: TRBJ1-1
d_call: -
v_call: TRBV7-9

cdr3_aa: CASSLDGRGGLYEQYF
cdr3_nt: TGTGCCAGCAGCTTAGACGGCCGGGGGGGCCTCTACGAGCAGTACTTC
clone_size: -
cdr3_length: 16
j_call: TRBJ2-7
d_call: TRBD2
v_call: TRBV13

cdr3_aa: CASSFQTSDYEQYF
cdr3_nt: TGTGCCAGCAGCTTTCAGACTAGCGACTACGAGCAGTACTTC
clone_size: -
cdr3_length: 14
j_call: TRBJ2-7
d_call: TRBD2
v_call: TRBV7-2

cdr3_aa: CASSYSGRQGISEAFF
cdr3_nt: TGTGCCAGCAGTTACTCTGGGAGACAGGGGATTTCTGAAGCTTTCTTT
clone_size: -
cdr3_length: 16
j_call: TRBJ1-1
d_call: TRBD1
v_call: TRBV6-5

cdr3_aa: CASSLTPNTGELFF
cdr3_nt: TGTGCCAGCAGCTTAACACCTAACACCGGGGAGCTGTTTTTT
clone_size: -
cdr3_length: 14
j_call: TRBJ2-2
d_call: -
v_call: TRBV7-6

cdr3_aa: CASSPGQGYNEQFF
cdr3_nt: TGTGCCAGCAGTCCGGGACAGGGTTACAATGAGCAGTTCTTC
clone_size: -
cdr3_length: 14
j_call: TRBJ2-1
d_call: TRBD1
v_call: TRBV2

cdr3_aa: CASSLGTSGGAYEQYF
cdr3_nt: TGTGCCAGCAGCCTTGGGACTAGCGGGGGGGCTTACGAGCAGTACTTC
clone_size: -
cdr3_length: 16
j_call: TRBJ2-7
d_call: TRBD2
v_call: TRBV5-4

cdr3_aa: CATSRGRQGVNYGYTF
cdr3_nt: TGTGCCACCAGCAGAGGTAGACAGGGGGTGAACTATGGCTACACCTTC
clone_size: -
cdr3_length: 16
j_call: TRBJ1-2
d_call: TRBD1
v_call: TRBV15

cdr3_aa: CASSLQKNTEAFF
cdr3_nt: TGTGCCAGCTCACTACAGAAGAACACTGAAGCTTTCTTT
clone_size: -
cdr3_length: 13
j_call: TRBJ1-1
d_call: -
v_call: TRBV18

cdr3_aa: CASGLVLNRRPYGYTF
cdr3_nt: TGTGCTAGTGGTTTGGTTTTAAACAGGAGACCCTATGGCTACACCTTC
clone_size: -
cdr3_length: 16
j_call: TRBJ1-2
d_call: -
v_call: TRBV12-5

cdr3_aa: CASSLQGDEKLFF
cdr3_nt: TGCGCCAGCAGTTTACAGGGCGATGAAAAACTGTTTTTT
clone_size: -
cdr3_length: 13
j_call: TRBJ1-4
d_call: -
v_call: TRBV5-1

cdr3_aa: CASSLDRGDLYGYTF
cdr3_nt: TGCGCCAGCAGCCTGGACAGGGGCGACCTCTATGGCTACACCTTC
clone_size: -
cdr3_length: 15
j_call: TRBJ1-2
d_call: TRBD1
v_call: TRBV4-3

cdr3_aa: CASRIDPRGLAFF
cdr3_nt: TGTGCCAGCAGGATCGACCCCAGGGGGCTAGCTTTCTTT
clone_size: -
cdr3_length: 13
j_call: TRBJ1-1
d_call: TRBD1
v_call: TRBV12-3/TRBV12-4

cdr3_aa: CASSSTYAGGYNEQFF
cdr3_nt: TGTGCCAGCAGCTCCACCTACGCGGGGGGGTACAATGAGCAGTTCTTC
clone_size: once
cdr3_length: 16
j_call: TRBJ2-1
d_call: TRBD2
v_call: TRBV7-9

cdr3_aa: CASSPDRGGYGYTF
cdr3_nt: TGTGCCAGTAGTCCCGACAGGGGGGGCTATGGCTACACCTTC
clone_size: once
cdr3_length: 14
j_call: TRBJ1-2
d_call: TRBD1
v_call: TRBV19

cdr3_aa: CASSLPSGEQYF
cdr3_nt: TGCGCCAGCAGCCTCCCCTCGGGGGAGCAGTACTTC
clone_size: -
cdr3_length: 12
j_call: TRBJ2-7
d_call: -
v_call: TRBV5-1

cdr3_aa: CASSPSQEGYGYTF
cdr3_nt: TGTGCCAGCAGCCCCAGTCAGGAGGGCTATGGCTACACCTTC
clone_size: -
cdr3_length: 14
j_call: TRBJ1-2
d_call: -
v_call: TRBV16

cdr3_aa: CASSSGTDYEQYF
cdr3_nt: TGTGCCAGCAGTTCCGGGACAGACTACGAGCAGTACTTC
clone_size: once
cdr3_length: 13
j_call: TRBJ2-7
d_call: TRBD1
v_call: TRBV27

cdr3_aa: CASGLVLGLADYEQYF
cdr3_nt: TGTGCTAGTGGTTTGGTACTAGGACTAGCGGACTACGAGCAGTACTTC
clone_size: -
cdr3_length: 16
j_call: TRBJ2-7
d_call: TRBD2
v_call: TRBV12-5

cdr3_aa: CASSRGDRGLNTEAFF
cdr3_nt: TGTGCCAGCAGCCGCGGGGACAGGGGGCTGAACACTGAAGCTTTCTTT
clone_size: once
cdr3_length: 16
j_call: TRBJ1-1
d_call: TRBD1
v_call: TRBV5-8

cdr3_aa: CASSASGGWQSNQPQHF
cdr3_nt: TGTGCCAGCAGCGCCTCCGGGGGGTGGCAAAGCAATCAGCCCCAGCATTTT
clone_size: -
cdr3_length: 17
j_call: TRBJ1-5
d_call: -
v_call: TRBV9

cdr3_aa: CSVRRGADTQYF
cdr3_nt: TGCAGCGTTCGACGGGGGGCAGATACGCAGTATTTT
clone_size: -
cdr3_length: 12
j_call: TRBJ2-3
d_call: TRBD2
v_call: TRBV29-1

cdr3_aa: CASSDLVIPSYEQYF
cdr3_nt: TGTGCCAGCAGTGATTTAGTGATCCCCTCCTACGAGCAGTACTTC
clone_size: -
cdr3_length: 15
j_call: TRBJ2-7
d_call: -
v_call: TRBV6-6

cdr3_aa: CASSQLAGEETQYF
cdr3_nt: TGTGCCAGCAGCCAACTAGCGGGGGAAGAGACCCAGTACTTC
clone_size: -
cdr3_length: 14
j_call: TRBJ2-5
d_call: TRBD2
v_call: TRBV3-1/TRBV3-2